One and the same sample provided the 25 T cell receptor beta chains below, sequenced in a study of blood T cell repertoires in COVID-19. Generated by immunoSEQ multiplex PCR, the TCRdb table keeps only in-frame clones and is missing some. The sample lists 150,000 or so clones; roughly 87% were seen once. The source material was peripheral blood. These receptors all come from a woman between 45 and 65 years old with acute or convalescent COVID-19.

The rearrangement links TRBV5-4 to TRBJ1-3, with D perhaps TRBD1 (5 bases). The germline V gene has CDR1 SGHNT and CDR2 YYREEE (reference sequence). The germline V and J ends were trimmed by 4 bases and 0 bases, with 11 bases remaining between them. This CDR3 spans 15 amino acids. CDR3 protein: CASSQDRSSGNTIYF. The CDR3 DNA reads as TGTGCCAGCAGCCAAGACAGAAGCTCTGGAAACACCATATATTTT.

The chain joins TRBV12-5 to TRBJ1-3; no definite D call. V lost 7 bases to trimming and J lost 1 base, with 11 bases between them. Germline V gene data show CDR1 as LGHNT and CDR2 as FRNRAP. This CDR3 contains 14 residues. Here the CDR3 DNA reads TGTGCTAGTGCCAACACAAGTTCTGGAAACACCATATATTTT. Protein product: CASANTSSGNTIYF.

This chain links TRBV30 with TRBJ2-7, with 11 bases lining up with TRBD1. Per the germline V gene, CDR1 is GTSNPN and CDR2 is SVGIG (reference sequence). The CDR3 has 15 amino acids. The V segment lost 0 bases and the J segment 5 bases; nucleotides outside the gene matches: 6. The CDR3 here is CAWSVFGQGAHEQYF. The CDR3 coding sequence is TGTGCCTGGAGTGTATTCGGACAGGGGGCCCACGAGCAGTACTTC.

This chain links TRBV10-1 with TRBJ2-7; TRBD1 aligns across 9 bases. V was clipped by 3 bases and J by 0 bases; unmatched bases: 12. Per germline, CDR1 WNHNN and CDR2 SYGVQD (reference sequence). The CDR3 consists of 18 residues. The CDR3 DNA sequence: TGCGCCAGCAGTGACCCGGGACAGGGCCGGATGAGCTCCTACGAGCAGTACTTC. It codes for CASSDPGQGRMSSYEQYF.

The chain joins TRBV5-1 to TRBJ2-5; 7 bases are shared with TRBD2. This CDR3 contains 17 residues. The junction had 16 bases not matched to a gene; V was cut back by 3 bases and J by 5 bases. CDR1 SGHRS and CDR2 YFSETQ come from the germline V gene. CDR3 coding DNA: TGCGCCAGCAGCTCGGCGAGAGCGGGAAGTTGGCGGGAGACCCAGTACTTC. This encodes CASSSARAGSWRETQYF.

The chain recombines TRBV5-1 with TRBJ1-1, with TRBD1 matching 9 bases. The CDR3 runs 14 residues. Per germline, CDR1 SGHRS and CDR2 YFSETQ. V was pared by 4 bases and J by 4 bases, with 5 bases of the junction left unmatched. The CDR3 loop reads CASSPGTGTTEAFF. Written as DNA, the CDR3 is TGCGCCAGCAGCCCCGGGACAGGGACCACTGAAGCTTTCTTT.

The CDR3 sequence: CATSPGSSYEQYF. CDR3 nucleotide sequence: TGTGCCACCTCCCCGGGGTCCTCCTACGAGCAGTACTTC. V is TRBV6-5 and J is TRBJ2-7, with a possible D match to TRBD2 (5 bases). Looked up from germline, CDR1 is MNHEY and CDR2 is SVGAGI. This CDR3 spans 13 amino acids. The V end lost 10 bases, the J end lost 0 bases, and 13 bases lay between the germline ends.

This clone has more than one count but fewer than ten. The J gene is TRBJ2-1, the V gene TRBV10-2, with 13 nucleotides matching TRBD2. The CDR3 is made up of 15 amino acids. Germline V CDR1 and CDR2: WSHSY, SAAADI. V shed 6 bases and J 6 bases; nucleotides not matched to a gene: 5. The CDR3 bases are TGCGCCAGCAGGGAACTAGCGGGGGGGGGCAATGAGCAGTTCTTC. Its translation is CASRELAGGGNEQFF.

This clone appeared a single time. This chain connects TRBV30 to TRBJ2-6; a possible D gene is TRBD2 (5 bases). CDR1 is GTSNPN, CDR2 SVGIG, per germline (reference sequence). CDR3 length: 13 residues. V was clipped by 3 bases and J by 3 bases, with 6 bases between them. The CDR3 DNA reads as TGTGCCTGGAGGAGCGGTGGGGCCAACGTCCTGACTTTC. Amino acid sequence: CAWRSGGANVLTF.

This chain joins TRBV18 and TRBJ2-7; maybe TRBD2 (5 bases). There are 15 residues in the CDR3. V lost 2 bases to trimming and J lost 3 bases, with 14 bases between them. Germline V CDR1 and CDR2: KGHSH, LQKENI. In DNA form, the CDR3 reads TGTGCCAGCTCACCATCAAGCGGACTGTACTACGAGCAGTACTTC. The encoded protein is CASSPSSGLYYEQYF.

The rearrangement links TRBV12-3 or TRBV12-4 to TRBJ1-2; TRBD1 might be the D (5 bases). The V and J ends lost 8 bases and 8 bases respectively, with 18 bases between them. The CDR3 is 13 amino acids. Written as DNA, the CDR3 is TGTGCCAGCCTAAGTCTGAGGGGAGGAGGCTACACCTTC. Residues: CASLSLRGGGYTF.

The rearrangement uses TRBV30 and TRBJ2-1; 10 nucleotides match TRBD2. The J segment lost 4 bases and the V segment lost 3 bases, leaving 12 bases of the junction unmatched. Looked up from germline, CDR1 is GTSNPN and CDR2 is SVGIG (reference sequence). The CDR3 spans 17 residues. The CDR3 sequence is CAWRGNSGRLSYNEQFF. CDR3 nucleotides: TGTGCCTGGAGGGGAAATAGCGGGAGGTTATCTTACAATGAGCAGTTCTTC.

V is TRBV25-1 and J is TRBJ1-1; 9 bases line up with TRBD1. The CDR3 length is 15 residues. V was clipped by 7 bases and J by 5 bases; unmatched bases: 11. From germline, CDR1 is MGHDK and CDR2 SYGVNS. The CDR3 protein is CASNHRGRGSTEAFF. The CDR3, as DNA: TGTGCCAGCAATCACAGGGGGCGCGGGAGTACTGAAGCTTTCTTT.

Only one count was recorded for this clone. V gene TRBV30 combines with J gene TRBJ2-6; D might be TRBD1 (6 bases). V gave up 3 bases and J gave up 2 bases, with 14 bases separating them. The germline CDR1 and CDR2 sequences are GTSNPN and SVGIG (reference sequence). CDR3 length: 16 amino acids. The CDR3 loop is CAWSGTSRTGANVLTF. CDR3 nucleotides: TGTGCCTGGAGCGGGACATCGAGGACTGGGGCCAACGTCCTGACTTTC.

V and J are TRBV3-1 (or the pseudogene TRBV3-2) and TRBJ1-2, with D unclear. The CDR3 sequence is 13 residues long. The germline gives CDR1 LGHDT, CDR2 YNNKEL (reference sequence). The V end was cut by 2 bases, the J end by 5 bases, with 9 bases between. The CDR3 coding sequence is TGTGCCAGCAGCCAAAACCGGGATTATGGCTACACCTTC. It encodes CASSQNRDYGYTF.

V and J are TRBV19 and TRBJ1-5; 10 nucleotides agree with TRBD1. Germline-derived CDR1 and CDR2 are LNHDA and SQIVND (reference sequence). J was trimmed by 4 bases and V by 6 bases; bases with no gene match: 15. This CDR3 spans 18 amino acids. The CDR3 spells CASSSDRHRDRGNQPQHF. CDR3 nucleotides: TGTGCCAGTAGCTCTGATCGACACCGGGACAGGGGAAATCAGCCCCAGCATTTT.

The V and J genes are TRBV7-2 and TRBJ2-1, with D possibly being TRBD1 (6 bases). Germline-derived CDR1 and CDR2 are SGHTA and FQGNSA. V was pared by 2 bases and J by 4 bases, with 12 bases between. This CDR3 has 15 amino acids. The DNA for the CDR3 is TGTGCCAGCAGCTTATGGGGGCGTGAGTACAATGAGCAGTTCTTC. Residues: CASSLWGREYNEQFF.

The chain links TRBV18 to TRBJ1-1, with 7 bases aligning to TRBD1. V trimming: 5 bases; J trimming: 3 bases; junction bases outside the gene matches: 6. Germline lookup yields CDR1 KGHSH and CDR2 LQKENI. This CDR3 spans 14 amino acids. CDR3 protein: CASSATGKDTEAFF. The CDR3 nucleotides are TGTGCCAGCTCAGCGACAGGGAAAGACACTGAAGCTTTCTTT.

The rearrangement uses TRBV10-3 and TRBJ2-7; a possible D gene is TRBD1 (5 bases). The CDR3 is 12 residues long. Trimming left V 6 bases short and J 2 bases short, with 8 bases between. Germline V gene lookup returns CDR1 ENHRY and CDR2 SYGVKD. As DNA, the CDR3 is TGTGCCATCAGCCCGACAGCCTACGAGCAGTACTTC. It codes for CAISPTAYEQYF.

This clone appeared a single time. V and J are TRBV19 and TRBJ1-1; TRBD1 is a possible D gene (5 bases). Germline V CDR1 and CDR2: LNHDA, SQIVND (reference sequence). The CDR3 runs to 14 residues. Trimming took off 6 bases at V and 5 bases at J, with 16 bases between the two ends. The chain's CDR3 is CASRTQGVWTEAFF. The CDR3 DNA sequence: TGTGCCAGTAGGACTCAGGGTGTTTGGACTGAAGCTTTCTTT.

This rearrangement joins TRBV30 to TRBJ1-2, with 10 positions matching TRBD1. CDR1 and CDR2 from the germline V gene are GTSNPN and SVGIG (reference sequence). The J segment lost 2 bases and the V segment lost 8 bases, leaving 11 bases of the junction unmatched. This CDR3 spans 15 amino acids. The CDR3 is CAQKNWDRGNYGYTF. In nucleotides, the CDR3 is TGTGCCCAAAAAAACTGGGACAGGGGAAACTATGGCTACACCTTC.

The genes are TRBV19 and TRBJ1-5; no firm D call. CDR1 LNHDA and CDR2 SQIVND come from the germline V gene (reference sequence). With 7 bases removed from V and 1 base from J, the gap between germline ends came to 11 bases. The CDR3 totals 14 residues. DNA of the CDR3: TGTGCCAGTACCCGGGATGTAAGCAATCAGCCCCAGCATTTT. It translates to CASTRDVSNQPQHF.

CDR3 sequence (DNA): TGCGCCAGCAGCCAACTATCCGGGACAGGGGTCTTCGACTATGGCTACACCTTC. This codes for CASSQLSGTGVFDYGYTF. The chain recombines TRBV4-1 with TRBJ1-2, with 10 positions matching TRBD1. CDR3 size: 18 residues. Germline CDR1 is MGHRA and CDR2 is YSYEKL. Trimming removed 2 bases from V and 3 bases from J; junction bases left unmatched: 12.

The rearrangement uses TRBV7-2 and TRBJ2-1; TRBD1 matches 9 bases. The CDR3 runs to 16 residues. V lost 5 bases to trimming and J lost 4 bases; unmatched junction nucleotides: 9. Germline values: CDR1 SGHTA, CDR2 FQGNSA. The CDR3 reads CASSIGPGQGYNEQFF. The CDR3, as DNA: TGTGCCAGCAGCATAGGTCCGGGACAGGGATACAATGAGCAGTTCTTC.

This chain connects TRBV9 to TRBJ2-7, with D maybe TRBD2 (6 bases). V gave up 0 bases and J gave up 0 bases, with 10 bases separating them. The CDR3 sequence is 15 residues long. Germline CDR1 and CDR2: SGDLS and YYNGEE. CDR3 residues: CASSVGGGDSYEQYF. In DNA, the CDR3 is TGTGCCAGCAGCGTAGGGGGCGGGGACTCCTACGAGCAGTACTTC.